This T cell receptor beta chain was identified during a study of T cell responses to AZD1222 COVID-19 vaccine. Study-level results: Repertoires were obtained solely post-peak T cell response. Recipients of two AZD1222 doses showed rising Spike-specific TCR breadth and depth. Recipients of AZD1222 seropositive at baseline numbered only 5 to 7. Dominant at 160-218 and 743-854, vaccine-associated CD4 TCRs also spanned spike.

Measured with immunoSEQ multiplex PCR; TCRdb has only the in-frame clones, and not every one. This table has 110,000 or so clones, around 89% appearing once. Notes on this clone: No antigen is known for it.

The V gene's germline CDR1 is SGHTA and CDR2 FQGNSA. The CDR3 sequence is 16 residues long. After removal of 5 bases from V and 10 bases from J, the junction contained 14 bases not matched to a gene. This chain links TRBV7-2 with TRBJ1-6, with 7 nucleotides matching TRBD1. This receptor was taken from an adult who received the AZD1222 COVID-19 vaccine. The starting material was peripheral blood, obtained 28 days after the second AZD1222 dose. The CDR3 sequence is CASSRNTRGTGSPLHF. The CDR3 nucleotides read TGTGCCAGCAGCCGCAACACCAGGGGGACTGGGTCACCCCTCCACTTT.